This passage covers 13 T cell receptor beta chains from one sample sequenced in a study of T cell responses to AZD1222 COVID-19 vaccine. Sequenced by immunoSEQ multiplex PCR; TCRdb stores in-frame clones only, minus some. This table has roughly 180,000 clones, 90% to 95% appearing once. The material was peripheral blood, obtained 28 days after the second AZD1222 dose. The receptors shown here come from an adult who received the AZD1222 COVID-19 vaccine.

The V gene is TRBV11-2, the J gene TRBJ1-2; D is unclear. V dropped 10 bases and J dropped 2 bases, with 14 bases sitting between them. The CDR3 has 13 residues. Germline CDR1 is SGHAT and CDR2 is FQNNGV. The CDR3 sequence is CATSLGNNYGYTF. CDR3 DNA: TGTGCCACCTCACTCGGGAACAACTATGGCTACACCTTC.

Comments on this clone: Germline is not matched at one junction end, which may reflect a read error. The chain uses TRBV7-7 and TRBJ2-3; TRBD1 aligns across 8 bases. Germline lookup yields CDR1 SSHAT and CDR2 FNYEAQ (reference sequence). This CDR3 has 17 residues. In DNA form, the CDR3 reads TGTGCTAGCAGCAACAGCCGGGACAGGCGGAGCACAGATACGCAGTATTTT. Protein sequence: CASSNSRDRRSTDTQYF.

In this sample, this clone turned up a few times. The CDR3 loop reads CASSVRQGGSNQPQHF. Here the CDR3 DNA reads TGTGCCAGCAGCGTCAGACAGGGGGGGAGCAATCAGCCCCAGCATTTT. This chain links TRBV9 with TRBJ1-5, with TRBD1 matching 9 bases. Germline V gene lookup returns CDR1 SGDLS and CDR2 YYNGEE. The length of the CDR3 is 16 residues. Trimming removed 2 bases from V and 1 base from J; junction bases left unmatched: 4.

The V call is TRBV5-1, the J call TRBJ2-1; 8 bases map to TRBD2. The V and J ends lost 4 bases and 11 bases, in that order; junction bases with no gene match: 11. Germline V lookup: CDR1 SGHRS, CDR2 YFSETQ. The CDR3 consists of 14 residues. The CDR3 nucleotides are TGCGCCAGCAGCGCGGGAGGAGTCGGGGATCAGCAGTTCTTC. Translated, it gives CASSAGGVGDQQFF.

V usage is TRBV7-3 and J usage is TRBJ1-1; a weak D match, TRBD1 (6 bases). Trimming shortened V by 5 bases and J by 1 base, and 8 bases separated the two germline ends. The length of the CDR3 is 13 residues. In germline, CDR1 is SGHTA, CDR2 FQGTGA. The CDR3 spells CASSKTGNTEAFF. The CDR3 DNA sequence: TGTGCCAGCAGCAAGACAGGGAACACTGAAGCTTTCTTT.

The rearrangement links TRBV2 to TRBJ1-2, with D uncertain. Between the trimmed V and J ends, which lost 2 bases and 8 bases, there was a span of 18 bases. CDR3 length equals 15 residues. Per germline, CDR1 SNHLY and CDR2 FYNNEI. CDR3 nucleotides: TGTGCCAGCAGTGAACGGGTAGGGAGTGTGGGAGGCTACACCTTC. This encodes CASSERVGSVGGYTF.

CDR3 amino acids: CASSYGGGGANEKLFF. The CDR3 region has the DNA TGTGCCAGCAGTTACGGGGGAGGCGGGGCTAATGAAAAACTGTTTTTT. The chain recombines TRBV6-6 with TRBJ1-4; the D gene is possibly TRBD1 (5 bases). The CDR3 spans 16 residues. V shed 2 bases and J shed 3 bases, with 13 bases lying between them. Germline V gene lookup returns CDR1 MNHNY and CDR2 SVGAGI (reference sequence).

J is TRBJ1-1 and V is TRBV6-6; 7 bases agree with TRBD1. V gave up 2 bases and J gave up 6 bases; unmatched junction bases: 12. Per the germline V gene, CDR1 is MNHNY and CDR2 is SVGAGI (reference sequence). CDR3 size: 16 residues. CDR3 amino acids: CASSYPRQGQGAEAFF. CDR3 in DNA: TGTGCCAGCAGTTACCCTAGACAGGGCCAAGGGGCTGAAGCTTTCTTT.

This CDR3 is CASSRTGISYNEQFF. DNA of the CDR3: TGTGCCAGCAGTCGAACAGGGATCTCCTACAATGAGCAGTTCTTC. The gene calls are TRBV6-5 and TRBJ2-1, with TRBD1 as a possible D gene (6 bases). Germline V gene sequence: CDR1 MNHEY, CDR2 SVGAGI. V was pared by 5 bases and J by 0 bases, with 11 bases between. This CDR3 is built from 15 residues.

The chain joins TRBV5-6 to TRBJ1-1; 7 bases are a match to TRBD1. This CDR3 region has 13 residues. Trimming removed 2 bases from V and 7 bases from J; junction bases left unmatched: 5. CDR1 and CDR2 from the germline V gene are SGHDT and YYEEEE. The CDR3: CASSLFQGGEAFF. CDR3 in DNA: TGTGCCAGCAGCTTATTTCAGGGGGGTGAAGCTTTCTTT.

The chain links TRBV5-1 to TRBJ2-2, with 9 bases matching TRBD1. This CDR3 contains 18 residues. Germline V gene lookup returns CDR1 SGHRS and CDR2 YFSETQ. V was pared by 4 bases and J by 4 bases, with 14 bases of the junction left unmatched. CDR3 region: CASSVKQGALPITGELFF. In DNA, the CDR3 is TGCGCCAGCAGCGTCAAACAGGGGGCCCTGCCGATCACCGGGGAGCTGTTTTTT.

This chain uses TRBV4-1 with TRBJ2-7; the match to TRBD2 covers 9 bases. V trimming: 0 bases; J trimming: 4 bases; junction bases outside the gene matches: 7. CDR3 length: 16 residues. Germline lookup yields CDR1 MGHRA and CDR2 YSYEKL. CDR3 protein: CASSQDLGTSSYEQYF. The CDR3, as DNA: TGCGCCAGCAGCCAAGATTTGGGGACTAGCTCTTACGAGCAGTACTTC.

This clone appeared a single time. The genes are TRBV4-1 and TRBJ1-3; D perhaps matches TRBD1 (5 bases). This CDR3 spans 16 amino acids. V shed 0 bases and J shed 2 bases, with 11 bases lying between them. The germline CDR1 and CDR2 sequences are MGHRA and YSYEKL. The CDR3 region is CASSQDPGRTGNTIYF. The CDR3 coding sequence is TGCGCCAGCAGCCAAGATCCAGGGAGGACTGGAAACACCATATATTTT.